The 5 T cell receptor beta chains in this list originate from one sample, sequenced in a study of response to subunit inactivated influenza vaccine. TCRdb processed the RT-PCR reads anew with MiXCR; each CDR3 protein has one entry. The table includes 490,000 or so distinct CDR3 sequences, 7.6% detected once. The sample here was PBMCs from blood, taken around 25 months after vaccination. These receptors all stem from a man aged 50 to 69 who received an inactivated influenza vaccine.

The genes are TRBV5-1 and TRBJ2-1; either TRBD1 or TRBD2 may supply D (5 bases each). This CDR3 spans 13 amino acids. V lost 4 bases and J lost 10, with 15 bases in between. Germline CDR1 and CDR2: SGHRS and YFSETQ. The chain's CDR3 is CASSEPTGAEQFF. The CDR3 DNA is TGCGCCAGCAGCGAACCCACCGGGGCCGAGCAGTTCTTC.

The chain links TRBV3-1 to TRBJ2-7, with D tentatively TRBD2 (5 bases). The germline V and J ends were trimmed by 3 bases and 4 bases, with 10 bases remaining between them. CDR1 and CDR2 from the germline V gene are LGHDT and YNNKEL (reference sequence). The CDR3 loop spans 13 amino acids. The CDR3 region is CASSHEGRYEQYF. The CDR3 DNA sequence: TGTGCCAGCAGCCATGAGGGCAGGTACGAGCAGTACTTC.

The J gene is TRBJ1-5, the V gene TRBV27; D is uncertain. CDR3 length: 15 residues. Germline V gene data show CDR1 as MNHEY and CDR2 as SMNVEV (reference sequence). V lost 4 bases and J lost 7, with 17 bases in between. The CDR3 loop reads CASSSMGGSGQPQHF. CDR3 nucleotides: TGTGCCAGCAGTTCTATGGGCGGAAGCGGACAGCCCCAGCATTTT.

This clonotype has ten or more counts. The chain couples TRBV20-1 to TRBJ2-1, with D perhaps TRBD1 (5 bases). The CDR3 has 15 amino acids. Germline CDR1 DFQATT, CDR2 SNEGSKA (reference sequence). Trimming removed 6 bases at V and 5 bases at J, with 20 bases between. CDR3 DNA: TGCAGTGCCAATCCGACAGCCCACGAAAACAATGAGCAGTTCTTC. Translated, it gives CSANPTAHENNEQFF.

The genes are TRBV11-1 and TRBJ2-2; 7 bases fit TRBD2. Germline CDR1 is SGHAT and CDR2 is FQDESV (reference sequence). V trimming: 1 base; J trimming: 4 bases; junction bases outside the gene matches: 15. The CDR3 loop spans 19 amino acids. The CDR3 sequence is CASSLGWRETNALTGELFF. Here the CDR3 DNA reads TGTGCCAGCAGCTTAGGCTGGCGGGAGACAAACGCGCTCACCGGGGAGCTGTTTTTT.